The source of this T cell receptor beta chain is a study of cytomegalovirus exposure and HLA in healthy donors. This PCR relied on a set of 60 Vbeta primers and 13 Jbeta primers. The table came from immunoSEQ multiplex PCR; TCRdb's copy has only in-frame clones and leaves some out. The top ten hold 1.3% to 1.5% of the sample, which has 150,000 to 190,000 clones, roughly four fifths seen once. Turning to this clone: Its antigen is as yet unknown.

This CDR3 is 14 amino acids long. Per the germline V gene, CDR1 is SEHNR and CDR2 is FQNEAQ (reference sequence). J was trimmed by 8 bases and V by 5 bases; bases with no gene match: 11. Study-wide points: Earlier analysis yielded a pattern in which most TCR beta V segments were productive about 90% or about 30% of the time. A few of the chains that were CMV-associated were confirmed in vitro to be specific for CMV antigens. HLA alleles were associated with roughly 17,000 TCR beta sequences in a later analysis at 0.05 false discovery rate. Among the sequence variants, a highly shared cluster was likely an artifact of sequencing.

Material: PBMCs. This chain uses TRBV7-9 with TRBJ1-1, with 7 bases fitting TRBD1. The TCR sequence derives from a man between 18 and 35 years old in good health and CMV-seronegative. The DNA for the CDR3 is TGTGCCAGCAGCGCCCGGACAGGTGCTGGGGAAGCTTTCTTT. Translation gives CASSARTGAGEAFF.